Listed below are T cell receptor beta chains from one sample, sequenced in a study of shared clonotypes between healthy human individuals. Assay used: immunoSEQ multiplex PCR; TCRdb lists only in-frame clones, some missing. The table has roughly 2,300,000 clones, approximately 90% seen once. Sequencing was performed on naive CD4+ T cells from PBMCs. These TCRs come from a man younger than 35 in good health. Some clones in this sample may be carry-over from other donors' samples. The CDR3 runs from the conserved cysteine through the conserved F or W. The D gene is left open where the match is weak. For some rows the clone size is stated as once, few or many, or as a class when expanded; others skip it.

clone_size,d_call,j_call,v_call,cdr3_aa,cdr3_nt
NA,TRBD1,TRBJ2-3,TRBV30,CAWSVLARGYFRDTQYF,TGTGCCTGGAGTGTACTGGCCAGGGGGTATTTCAGGGATACGCAGTATTTT
NA,NA,TRBJ2-1,TRBV5-1,CASSYLVRGDEQFF,TGCGCCAGCAGCTATCTTGTGAGGGGGGATGAGCAGTTCTTC
once,NA,TRBJ1-2,TRBV29-1,CSVLPPPGDYGYTF,TGCAGCGTCCTTCCCCCCCCGGGGGACTATGGCTACACCTTC
NA,NA,TRBJ2-2,TRBV7-6,CASSLTGTGELFF,TGTGCCAGCAGCTTAACAGGGACCGGGGAGCTGTTTTTT
NA,TRBD2,TRBJ2-5,TRBV29-1,CSPNGGAVQETQYF,TGCAGCCCCAACGGGGGGGCTGTGCAAGAGACCCAGTACTTC
NA,NA,TRBJ1-5,TRBV5-6,CASSLAGAAQPQHF,TGTGCCAGCAGCTTGGCCGGAGCGGCCCAGCCCCAGCATTTT
few,NA,TRBJ2-4,TRBV6-5,CASSSTGLTIRDIQYF,TGTGCCAGCAGTTCGACGGGACTTACGATTCGGGACATTCAGTACTTC
NA,TRBD2,TRBJ2-7,TRBV7-8,CASSPTISGTYEQYF,TGTGCCAGCAGTCCCACCATTAGCGGGACTTACGAGCAGTACTTC
NA,NA,TRBJ1-1,TRBV5-1,CASSLAHDGAEAFF,TGCGCCAGCAGCTTGGCCCATGACGGGGCAGAAGCTTTCTTT
NA,TRBD1,TRBJ1-5,TRBV18,CASSPSGPGGSQPQHF,TGTGCCAGCTCACCCTCAGGCCCAGGGGGCAGTCAGCCCCAGCATTTT
NA,TRBD1,TRBJ1-3,TRBV5-8,CASSVRRQGGNTIYF,TGTGCCAGCAGCGTTAGGAGACAGGGCGGAAACACCATATATTTT
NA,TRBD2,TRBJ2-2,TRBV7-2,CASSLEASGNIGELFF,TGTGCCAGCAGCTTAGAAGCTAGCGGGAACATCGGGGAGCTGTTTTTT
once,NA,TRBJ2-7,TRBV20-1,CSANHFYEQYF,TGCAGTGCCAACCACTTCTACGAGCAGTACTTC
NA,TRBD2,TRBJ2-1,TRBV2,CASIRLARNNEQFF,TGTGCCAGTATTCGACTAGCGCGAAACAATGAGCAGTTCTTC
NA,TRBD2,TRBJ2-4,TRBV28,CATGGERKNIQYF,TGTGCCACGGGGGGGGAGCGGAAAAACATTCAGTACTTC
NA,TRBD2,TRBJ2-2,TRBV10-3,CAISELAANTGELFF,TGTGCCATCAGTGAGCTAGCGGCGAACACCGGGGAGCTGTTTTTT
NA,NA,TRBJ2-6,TRBV11-2,CASSLPLGGANVLTF,TGTGCCAGCAGCTTACCCCTCGGAGGGGCCAACGTCCTGACTTTC
NA,TRBD2,TRBJ2-5,TRBV5-1,CASSWEGVGETQYF,TGCGCCAGCAGCTGGGAGGGTGTTGGGGAGACCCAGTACTTC
once,TRBD1,TRBJ1-4,TRBV6-5,CASSVTGGRNEKLFF,TGTGCCAGCAGTGTAACAGGGGGCAGAAATGAAAAACTGTTTTTT
NA,NA,TRBJ1-1,TRBV18,CASSPGFGRETEAFF,TGTGCCAGCTCACCAGGTTTCGGCAGGGAAACTGAAGCTTTCTTT